This T cell receptor (beta chain) was captured in a study of T-cell reconstitution after alpha-beta-depleted transplantation in children. The germline V gene encodes CDR1 DFQATT and CDR2 SNEGSKA (reference sequence). The CDR3 loop spans 13 amino acids. Trimming took 4 bases from V and 2 from J, leaving 6 bases between them. Unique molecular identifiers tagged the TCRbeta library. Via MiXCR, TCRdb re-called the PCR reads, giving one row per CDR3 protein. Among about 200,000 distinct CDR3 sequences, about 6.6% were seen once, and the ten largest hold less than 7%. In this sample, this clonotype turned up many times.

The chain is built from TRBV20-1 and TRBJ2-6; no clear D. The source was PBMCs, collected before TCRalphabeta/CD19-depleted stem cell transplant. The sequence was obtained from a boy aged 2 to 9 with acute lymphoblastic leukemia, due to receive a stem cell transplant. The CDR3 DNA is TGCAGTGCTATTTCCCCTGGGGCCAACGTCCTGACTTTC. Its protein product is CSAISPGANVLTF.